The T cell receptor beta chain described here comes from a study of cytomegalovirus exposure and HLA in healthy donors. The study ran its PCR with 60 Vbeta and 13 Jbeta primers. Clones were read by immunoSEQ multiplex PCR, and TCRdb kept only the in-frame ones, dropping some. The sample yields around 150,000 clones, roughly three quarters seen once. The germline V gene encodes CDR1 SGHNT and CDR2 YYREEE (reference sequence). V lost 4 bases and J lost 3; bases outside the gene matches: 12. CDR3 size: 17 residues. With regard to this clone: Its specificity is not known.

General study points: There were several of the most significant clusters that appeared linked to common viral pathogens in a later analysis. In a later analysis, a missense DCLRE1C variant was linked to TCR beta V- and J-gene trimming.

This TCR derives from a human donor in good health. Sequencing was carried out using PBMCs. The genes are TRBV5-4 and TRBJ2-5, with 10 bases matching TRBD2. For the CDR3, the DNA is TGTGCCAGCAGCGAAGAAGCTAGCGGGGGCCTTAAAGAGACCCAGTACTTC. It codes for CASSEEASGGLKETQYF. The full variable domain, its missing parts supplied by reference TRBV5-4 and TRBJ2-5, is ETGVTQSPTHLIKTRGQQVTLRCSSQSGHNTVSWYQQALGQGPQFIFQYYREEENGRGNFPPRFSGLQFPNYSSELNVNALELDDSALYLCASSEEASGGLKETQYFGPGTRLLVL.